Shown below are 13 T cell receptor beta chains from a single sample sequenced in a study of CD8 T cells in Susac syndrome. RNA was extracted with the RNeasy kit, and a quantity of roughly 0.45 to 1 ug was reverse transcribed using random hexamers. TCRdb passed the immunoSEQ multiplex PCR reads through MiXCR, listing each CDR3 protein once. Of about 94,000 distinct CDR3 sequences listed, just under 95% are singletons. The sample was CD4+ T cells from PBMCs. Receptor source: a human donor with Susac syndrome.

The chain carries TRBV7-6 and TRBJ2-3; D may be TRBD2 (7 bases). The CDR3 contains 16 residues. The germline V gene has CDR1 SGHVS and CDR2 FNYEAQ. V gave up 2 bases and J gave up 0 bases, with 12 bases separating them. CDR3 sequence (DNA): TGTGCCAGCAGCTTATTCGGGGGGACAAGCACAGATACGCAGTATTTT. This translates into CASSLFGGTSTDTQYF.

The J gene is TRBJ2-2, the V gene TRBV3-1, with D possibly matching TRBD2 (6 bases). Trimming took 6 bases from V and 0 from J, leaving 14 bases between them. From germline, CDR1 is LGHDT and CDR2 YNNKEL (reference sequence). The CDR3 sequence is 16 residues long. CDR3 in amino acids: CASRPTGTSNTGELFF. In nucleotides, the CDR3 is TGTGCCAGCAGGCCCACCGGGACTTCGAACACCGGGGAGCTGTTTTTT.

The chain carries TRBV4-2 and TRBJ2-6; TRBD2 matches 10 bases. Per the germline V gene, CDR1 is LGHNA and CDR2 is YNFKEQ. V lost 2 bases, J lost 2 bases, and 6 bases stayed unmatched. The CDR3 consists of 18 residues. The DNA for the CDR3 is TGTGCCAGCAGCCAATTCCCTAGCGGGGGCACTGGGGCCAACGTCCTGACTTTC. It encodes CASSQFPSGGTGANVLTF.

The chain employs TRBV3-1 and TRBJ2-5, with D perhaps TRBD1 (6 bases). V was trimmed by 4 bases and J by 1 base, leaving 13 bases between them. The CDR3 has 15 amino acids. Per the germline V gene, CDR1 is LGHDT and CDR2 is YNNKEL (reference sequence). Here the CDR3 reads CASSLPLDSQETQYF. The CDR3 DNA sequence: TGTGCCAGCAGCCTCCCCTTGGACAGCCAAGAGACCCAGTACTTC.

The chain employs TRBV30 and TRBJ1-1; D unresolved. In germline, CDR1 is GTSNPN, CDR2 SVGIG (reference sequence). CDR3 length equals 13 residues. Trimming took off 3 bases at V and 1 base at J, with 9 bases between the two ends. DNA for the CDR3: TGTGCCTGGAGGGAGGACGGGAACACTGAAGCTTTCTTT. Its translation: CAWREDGNTEAFF. The whole variable domain, filled in from reference TRBV30 and TRBJ1-1, reads SQTIHQWPATLVQPVGSPLSLECTVEGTSNPNLYWYRQAAGRGLQLLFYSVGIGQISSEVPQNLSASRPQDRQFILSSKKLLLSDSGFYLCAWREDGNTEAFFGQGTRLTVV.

This clonotype has only a few counts. CDR3 nucleotides: TGTGCCAGCAGCCAGACGGGCACCGGGGAGCTGTTTTTT. It codes for CASSQTGTGELFF. V usage is TRBV4-2 and J usage is TRBJ2-2; no clear D gene. V gave up 3 bases and J gave up 4 bases, with 6 bases separating them. Germline CDR1 is LGHNA and CDR2 is YNFKEQ. CDR3 size: 13 residues.

The rearrangement joins TRBV5-1 to TRBJ1-5; perhaps TRBD1 as D (5 bases). Germline CDR1 and CDR2: SGHRS and YFSETQ. This CDR3 region has 15 residues. V shed 6 bases and J shed 3 bases, with 16 bases lying between them. The chain's CDR3 is CASKERVGDNQPQHF. The CDR3 nucleotides are TGCGCCAGCAAAGAAAGGGTAGGGGACAATCAGCCCCAGCATTTT. Drawing the rest from reference TRBV5-1 and TRBJ1-5, the complete variable domain is KAGVTQTPRYLIKTRGQQVTLSCSPISGHRSVSWYQQTPGQGLQFLFEYFSETQRNKGNFPGRFSGRQFSNSRSEMNVSTLELGDSALYLCASKERVGDNQPQHFGDGTRLSIL.

The rearrangement links TRBV19 to TRBJ2-1; D gene ambiguous. Between the trimmed V and J ends, which lost 8 bases and 8 bases, there was a span of 4 bases. Germline V gives CDR1 LNHDA, CDR2 SQIVND (reference sequence). The CDR3 is made up of 9 amino acids. The CDR3 nucleotides are TGTGCCAGTGGATATGAGCAGTTCTTC. Its protein product is CASGYEQFF.

The chain uses TRBV20-1 and TRBJ2-3, with a possible D match to TRBD2 (5 bases). The V gene lost 6 bases and the J gene lost 2 bases, with 21 bases spanning the gap. The germline CDR1 and CDR2 sequences are DFQATT and SNEGSKA (reference sequence). The CDR3 totals 16 residues. The CDR3 here is CSAADEGLGDTDTQYF. For the CDR3, the DNA is TGCAGTGCCGCAGATGAGGGTCTAGGAGACACAGATACGCAGTATTTT.

The chain links TRBV6-5 to TRBJ1-6; perhaps TRBD1 as D (5 bases). Germline-derived CDR1 and CDR2 are MNHEY and SVGAGI. Trimming cost V 0 bases and J 7 bases, with 13 bases left between them. The length of the CDR3 is 16 residues. The CDR3 here is CASSYSAARGNSPLHF. CDR3 coding DNA: TGTGCCAGCAGTTACTCTGCCGCCCGGGGCAATTCACCCCTCCACTTT.

The chain has TRBV6-2 or TRBV6-3 and TRBJ1-1; D remains ambiguous. The V and J ends lost 5 bases and 4 bases respectively, with 11 bases between them. CDR1 is MNHEY and CDR2 is SVGEGT in the germline V gene. This CDR3 region has 13 residues. The CDR3 region has the DNA TGTGCCAGCAGTACTGCCAGGAGCACTGAAGCTTTCTTT. Translating gives CASSTARSTEAFF.

This clonotype showed up just a few times. The chain uses TRBV28 and TRBJ1-2; unclear D gene. The germline CDR1 and CDR2 sequences are MDHEN and SYDVKM. Trimming took off 3 bases at V and 7 bases at J, with 12 bases between the two ends. The CDR3 runs to 13 residues. CDR3 DNA: TGTGCCAGCAGTTTGGGCAGGAGTCGTGGCTACACCTTC. This gives the protein CASSLGRSRGYTF.

The chain recombines TRBV12-3 or TRBV12-4 with TRBJ2-7; 12 bases agree with TRBD1. Losses at the gene ends were 6 bases for V and 5 bases for J; bases not matched to a gene: 8. This CDR3 comprises 15 residues. The CDR3 sequence is CASRPPGTGGNEQYF. CDR3 bases: TGTGCCAGCAGACCTCCCGGGACAGGGGGCAACGAGCAGTACTTC.